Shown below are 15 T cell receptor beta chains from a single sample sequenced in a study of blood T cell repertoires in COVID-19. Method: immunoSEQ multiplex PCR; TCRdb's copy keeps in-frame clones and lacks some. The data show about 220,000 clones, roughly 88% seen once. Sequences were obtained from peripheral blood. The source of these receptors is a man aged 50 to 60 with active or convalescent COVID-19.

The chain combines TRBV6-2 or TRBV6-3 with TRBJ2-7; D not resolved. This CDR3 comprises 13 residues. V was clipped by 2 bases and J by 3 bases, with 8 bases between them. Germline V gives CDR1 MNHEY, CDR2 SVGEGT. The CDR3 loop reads CASSYTENYEQYV. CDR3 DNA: TGTGCCAGCAGTTACACAGAGAACTACGAGCAGTACGTC.

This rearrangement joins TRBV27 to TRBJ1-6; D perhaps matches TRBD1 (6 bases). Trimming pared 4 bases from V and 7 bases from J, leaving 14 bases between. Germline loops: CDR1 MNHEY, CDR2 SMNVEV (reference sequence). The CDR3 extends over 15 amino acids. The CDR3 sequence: CASSSGQQLNSPLHF. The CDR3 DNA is TGTGCCAGCAGTTCTGGACAGCAGTTGAATTCACCCCTCCACTTT.

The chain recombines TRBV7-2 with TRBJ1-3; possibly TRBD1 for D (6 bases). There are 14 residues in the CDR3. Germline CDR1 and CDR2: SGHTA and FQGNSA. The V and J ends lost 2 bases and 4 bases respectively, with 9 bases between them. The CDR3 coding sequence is TGTGCCAGCAGCTTATATCAGGGGGGAAACACCATATATTTT. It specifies CASSLYQGGNTIYF.

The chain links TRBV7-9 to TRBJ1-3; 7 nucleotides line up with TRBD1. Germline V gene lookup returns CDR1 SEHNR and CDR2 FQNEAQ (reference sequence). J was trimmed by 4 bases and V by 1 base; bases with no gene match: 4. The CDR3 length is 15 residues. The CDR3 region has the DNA TGTGCCAGCAGCTTAGGAGACAGGGTCGGAAACACCATATATTTT. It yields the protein CASSLGDRVGNTIYF.

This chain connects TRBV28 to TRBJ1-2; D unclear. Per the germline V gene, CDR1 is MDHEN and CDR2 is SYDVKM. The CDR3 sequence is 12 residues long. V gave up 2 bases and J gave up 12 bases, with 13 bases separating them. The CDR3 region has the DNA TGTGCCAGCAGTTTAGACGAGGGTCGGAACACCTTC. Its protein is CASSLDEGRNTF.

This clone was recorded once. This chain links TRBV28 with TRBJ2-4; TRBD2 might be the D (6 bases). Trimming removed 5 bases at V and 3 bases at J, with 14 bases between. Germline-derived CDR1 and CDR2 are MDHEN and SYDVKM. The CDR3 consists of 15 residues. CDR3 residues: CASSPDRRGKNIQYF. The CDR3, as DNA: TGTGCCAGCAGTCCGGACCGGAGGGGCAAAAACATTCAGTACTTC.

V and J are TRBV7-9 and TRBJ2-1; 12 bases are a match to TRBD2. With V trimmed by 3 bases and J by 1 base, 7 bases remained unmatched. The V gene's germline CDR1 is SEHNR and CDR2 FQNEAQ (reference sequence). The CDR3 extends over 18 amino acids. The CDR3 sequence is CASSLKTSGSWSYNEQFF. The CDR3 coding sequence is TGTGCCAGCAGCTTGAAGACTAGCGGGAGCTGGTCCTACAATGAGCAGTTCTTC.

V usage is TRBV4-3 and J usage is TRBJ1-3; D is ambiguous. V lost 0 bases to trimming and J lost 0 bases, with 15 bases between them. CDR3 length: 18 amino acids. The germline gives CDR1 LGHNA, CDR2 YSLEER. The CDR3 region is CASSQDLISGFSGNTIYF. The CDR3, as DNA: TGCGCCAGCAGCCAAGATTTAATATCGGGTTTCTCTGGAAACACCATATATTTT.

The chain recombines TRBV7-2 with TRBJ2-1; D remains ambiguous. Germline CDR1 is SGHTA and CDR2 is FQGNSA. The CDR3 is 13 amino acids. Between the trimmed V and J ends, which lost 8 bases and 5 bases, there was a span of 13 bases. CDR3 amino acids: CASGRGPNNEQFF. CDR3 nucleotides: TGTGCCAGCGGCCGAGGCCCCAACAATGAGCAGTTCTTC.

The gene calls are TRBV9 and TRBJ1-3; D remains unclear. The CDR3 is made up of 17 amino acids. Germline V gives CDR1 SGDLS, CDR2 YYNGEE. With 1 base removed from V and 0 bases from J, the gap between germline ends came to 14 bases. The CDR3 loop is CASSVNPHSDSGNTIYF. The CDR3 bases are TGTGCCAGCAGCGTAAACCCCCACAGTGACTCTGGAAACACCATATATTTT.

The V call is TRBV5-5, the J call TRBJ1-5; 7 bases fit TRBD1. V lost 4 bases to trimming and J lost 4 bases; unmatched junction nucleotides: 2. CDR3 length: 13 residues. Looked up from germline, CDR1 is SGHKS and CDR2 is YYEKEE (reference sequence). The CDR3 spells CASSPTGNQPQHF. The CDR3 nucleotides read TGTGCCAGCAGCCCGACAGGGAATCAGCCCCAGCATTTT. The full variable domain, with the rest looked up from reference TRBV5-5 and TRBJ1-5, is DAGVTQSPTHLIKTRGQQVTLRCSPISGHKSVSWYQQVLGQGPQFIFQYYEKEERGRGNFPDRFSARQFPNYSSELNVNALLLGDSALYLCASSPTGNQPQHFGDGTRLSIL.

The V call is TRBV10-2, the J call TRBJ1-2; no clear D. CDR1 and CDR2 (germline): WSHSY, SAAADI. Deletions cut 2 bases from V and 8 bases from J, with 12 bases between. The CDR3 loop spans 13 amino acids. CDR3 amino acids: CASSETVTGGYTF. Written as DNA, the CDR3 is TGCGCCAGCAGTGAGACCGTGACGGGAGGCTACACCTTC.

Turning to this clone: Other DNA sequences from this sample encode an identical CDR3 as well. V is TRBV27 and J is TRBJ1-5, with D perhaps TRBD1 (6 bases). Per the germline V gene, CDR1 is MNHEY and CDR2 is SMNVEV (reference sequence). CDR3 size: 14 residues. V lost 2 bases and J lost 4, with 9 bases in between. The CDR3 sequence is CASSLGQGNQPQHF. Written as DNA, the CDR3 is TGTGCCAGCAGTTTAGGGCAGGGGAATCAGCCCCAGCATTTT.

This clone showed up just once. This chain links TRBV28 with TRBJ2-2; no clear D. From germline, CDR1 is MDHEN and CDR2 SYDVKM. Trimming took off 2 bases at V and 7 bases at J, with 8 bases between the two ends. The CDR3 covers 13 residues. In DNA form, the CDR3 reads TGTGCCAGCAGTTTACCCGGTGACGGGGAGCTGTTTTTT. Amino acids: CASSLPGDGELFF.

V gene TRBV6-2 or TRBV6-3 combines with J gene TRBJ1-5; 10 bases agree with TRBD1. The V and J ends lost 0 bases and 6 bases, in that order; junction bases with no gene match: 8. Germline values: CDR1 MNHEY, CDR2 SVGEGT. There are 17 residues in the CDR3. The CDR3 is CASSYSIMDRGIQPQHF. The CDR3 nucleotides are TGTGCCAGCAGTTACTCAATTATGGACAGGGGGATTCAGCCCCAGCATTTT.